One and the same sample provided the 29 T cell receptor beta chains below, sequenced in a study of T cell responses to AZD1222 COVID-19 vaccine. TCRdb keeps only in-frame clones here, not all; method: immunoSEQ multiplex PCR. The sample includes 150,000 or so clones, roughly 90% of them seen just once. The material was peripheral blood, obtained on day 0 of AZD1222 vaccination. These receptors were collected from an adult in good health.

The rearrangement uses TRBV28 and TRBJ1-5; unclear D gene. The CDR3 totals 12 residues. The V and J ends lost 7 bases and 1 base respectively, with 5 bases between them. Per the germline V gene, CDR1 is MDHEN and CDR2 is SYDVKM. CDR3 protein: CASKASNQPQHF. The DNA of the CDR3 is TGTGCCAGCAAGGCAAGCAATCAGCCCCAGCATTTT.

The chain couples TRBV24-1 to TRBJ1-3; D not resolved. The CDR3 covers 13 residues. The V gene's germline CDR1 is KGHDR and CDR2 SFDVKD. Between the trimmed V and J ends, which lost 2 bases and 12 bases, there was a span of 13 bases. The CDR3: CATSDSLSTIIYF. The CDR3 bases are TGTGCCACCAGTGATTCCCTGTCTACCATCATATATTTT.

This chain links TRBV18 with TRBJ2-7, with a weak D call TRBD2 (5 bases). The CDR3 extends over 14 amino acids. Looked up from germline, CDR1 is KGHSH and CDR2 is LQKENI. V shed 3 bases and J shed 2 bases, with 11 bases lying between them. The CDR3 spells CASSPLGGTYEQYF. CDR3 coding DNA: TGTGCCAGCTCACCTCTAGGAGGAACCTACGAGCAGTACTTC.

The chain recombines TRBV6-1 with TRBJ1-2; possibly TRBD1 for D (6 bases). V gave up 0 bases and J gave up 10 bases, with 9 bases separating them. The CDR3 totals 12 residues. CDR1 MNHNS and CDR2 SASEGT come from the germline V gene. In DNA form, the CDR3 reads TGTGCCAGCAGTGAAGCGCGGACAGACTACACCTTC. This gives the protein CASSEARTDYTF.

Points on this clone: One end of the junction is discordant with germline, which a read error may explain. The chain employs TRBV7-7 and TRBJ2-5; no definite D call. The CDR3 covers 16 residues. Germline CDR1 and CDR2: SSHAT and FNYEAQ (reference sequence). CDR3 protein: CASSLGPDTIIGTQYF. CDR3 sequence (DNA): TGTGCTAGCAGCTTAGGCCCCGACACCATCATAGGTACCCAGTACTTC.

The CDR3 coding sequence is TGTGCCAGCAGCTTAGATCTAGGGGTAGCGGGGGAGCAGTTCTTC. This gives the protein CASSLDLGVAGEQFF. The V and J genes are TRBV11-2 and TRBJ2-1, with 8 bases identical to TRBD2. The CDR3 has 15 amino acids. Germline V gives CDR1 SGHAT, CDR2 FQNNGV. The V gene end was trimmed by 0 bases and the J gene end by 10 bases; junction bases not matched to a gene: 8. The entire variable domain, with the rest obtained from reference TRBV11-2 and TRBJ2-1, is as follows: EAGVAQSPRYKIIEKRQSVAFWCNPISGHATLYWYQQILGQGPKLLIQFQNNGVVDDSQLPKDRFSAERLKGVDSTLKIQPAKLEDSAVYLCASSLDLGVAGEQFFGPGTRLTVL.

V gene TRBV6-5 combines with J gene TRBJ2-5; no reliable D call. Germline V gives CDR1 MNHEY, CDR2 SVGAGI. The CDR3 sequence is 12 residues long. V was clipped by 6 bases and J by 5 bases, with 10 bases between them. Written as DNA, the CDR3 is TGTGCCAGCAGCCGACATGGGGAGACCCAGTACTTC. It specifies CASSRHGETQYF.

The rearrangement links TRBV27 to TRBJ1-2; possible D gene TRBD1, 5 bases. The CDR3 is 15 amino acids. Germline loops: CDR1 MNHEY, CDR2 SMNVEV (reference sequence). Trimming took off 3 bases at V and 4 bases at J, with 15 bases between the two ends. The CDR3 region is CASSFQGPTIYGYTF. The CDR3 coding sequence is TGTGCCAGCAGTTTCCAGGGCCCTACTATCTATGGCTACACCTTC.

CDR3: CASSPGRGLAASYEQYF. CDR3 nucleotides: TGTGCCAGCAGCCCCGGACGGGGACTAGCGGCATCCTACGAGCAGTACTTC. The chain employs TRBV13 and TRBJ2-7; 11 bases are shared with TRBD2. J was trimmed by 1 base and V by 5 bases; bases with no gene match: 10. The length of the CDR3 is 17 residues. The germline CDR1 and CDR2 sequences are PRHDT and FYEKMQ (reference sequence). The whole variable domain, remainder taken from reference TRBV13 and TRBJ2-7, is AAGVIQSPRHLIKEKRETATLKCYPIPRHDTVYWYQQGPGQDPQFLISFYEKMQSDKGSIPDRFSAQQFSDYHSELNMSSLELGDSALYFCASSPGRGLAASYEQYFGPGTRLTVT.

The chain employs TRBV7-2 and TRBJ2-3; possibly TRBD2 for D (5 bases). Trimming left V 5 bases short and J 8 bases short, with 14 bases between. The CDR3 loop spans 13 amino acids. Germline V CDR1 and CDR2: SGHTA, FQGNSA. The CDR3 DNA reads TGTGCCAGCAGCGGACTTATGTGGGGTACGCAGTATTTT. Encoded protein: CASSGLMWGTQYF.

The chain links TRBV11-2 to TRBJ1-3; maybe TRBD1 (6 bases). The CDR3 contains 16 residues. V lost 4 bases, J lost 0 bases, and 13 bases lay in between. In germline, CDR1 is SGHAT, CDR2 FQNNGV. The CDR3 loop reads CASSSMTGISGNTIYF. CDR3 nucleotide sequence: TGTGCCAGCAGCTCGATGACAGGAATCTCTGGAAACACCATATATTTT.

The rearrangement joins TRBV6-2 or TRBV6-3 to TRBJ2-7; D call uncertain. Per the germline V gene, CDR1 is MNHEY and CDR2 is SVGEGT. With 5 bases removed from V and 3 bases from J, the gap between germline ends came to 11 bases. CDR3 length: 13 residues. Written as DNA, the CDR3 is TGTGCCAGCAGTGAGGACGGATACTACGAGCAGTACTTC. Translated, it gives CASSEDGYYEQYF.

In this sample, this clone turned up once. The rearrangement uses TRBV19 and TRBJ2-1, with 13 bases that match TRBD2. Germline V CDR1 and CDR2: LNHDA, SQIVND (reference sequence). Germline trimming cut 1 base from V and 15 bases from J; bases unmatched to any gene: 3. CDR3 length: 13 residues. The CDR3 sequence: CASSIGGTSGTFF. The CDR3 DNA reads as TGTGCCAGTAGTATAGGGGGGACTAGCGGGACGTTCTTC.

The chain combines TRBV5-4 with TRBJ2-7; weak D call: TRBD2 (5 bases). The ends were cut back, 0 bases at V and 3 bases at J, with 13 bases in the middle. Germline CDR1 reads SGHNT; CDR2 reads YYREEE (reference sequence). CDR3 length: 15 amino acids. CDR3 nucleotides: TGTGCCAGCAGCTTGGACCCCGGCGGGTACTACGAGCAGTACTTC. Residues: CASSLDPGGYYEQYF.

The chain is built from TRBV7-3 and TRBJ2-7; D might be TRBD1 (6 bases). Germline lookup yields CDR1 SGHTA and CDR2 FQGTGA. The CDR3 covers 17 residues. The V end lost 4 bases, the J end lost 0 bases, and 19 bases lay between the germline ends. CDR3: CASSSSRGGVGSYEQYF. In DNA, the CDR3 is TGTGCCAGCAGCTCATCCCGAGGGGGAGTTGGCTCCTACGAGCAGTACTTC.

This chain connects TRBV6-6 to TRBJ1-5, with 7 bases identical to TRBD1. The CDR3 length is 16 residues. CDR1 is MNHNY, CDR2 SVGAGI, per germline (reference sequence). J lost 3 bases, V lost 6 bases, and 11 bases had no gene match. CDR3 protein: CASRTTGVGDNQPQHF. CDR3 in DNA: TGTGCCAGCAGAACAACAGGGGTGGGGGACAATCAGCCCCAGCATTTT.

This rearrangement joins TRBV19 to TRBJ1-2; 7 bases fit TRBD1. From germline, CDR1 is LNHDA and CDR2 SQIVND (reference sequence). With V trimmed by 6 bases and J by 0 bases, 13 bases remained unmatched. The CDR3 consists of 17 residues. The CDR3 sequence is CASRRQGGRGANYGYTF. The CDR3 DNA follows: TGTGCCAGTAGAAGACAGGGAGGGAGAGGAGCTAACTATGGCTACACCTTC.

This clone was observed once. This chain uses TRBV10-1 with TRBJ1-2; D call uncertain. V shed 3 bases and J shed 5 bases, with 16 bases lying between them. Germline values: CDR1 WNHNN, CDR2 SYGVQD (reference sequence). The CDR3 runs to 15 residues. The CDR3 DNA reads TGCGCCAGCAGTGATCCCAGAGAATGGAGGTATGGCTACACCTTC. Protein: CASSDPREWRYGYTF.

This chain links TRBV9 with TRBJ2-5; D remains ambiguous. Trimming removed 3 bases from V and 6 bases from J, with 9 bases in between. CDR1 and CDR2 from the germline V gene are SGDLS and YYNGEE. The CDR3 runs 12 residues. As DNA, the CDR3 is TGTGCCAGCAGCGAGAGAGGAAAGACCCAGTACTTC. As protein: CASSERGKTQYF.

V is TRBV7-2 and J is TRBJ2-5; 7 nucleotides agree with TRBD2. The CDR3 is 14 amino acids. CDR1 SGHTA and CDR2 FQGNSA come from the germline V gene. V lost 1 base, J lost 1 base, and 0 bases stayed unmatched. The chain's CDR3 is CASSLGLAQETQYF. The CDR3 DNA reads TGTGCCAGCAGCTTAGGACTAGCCCAAGAGACCCAGTACTTC.

The chain uses TRBV7-3 and TRBJ2-2; D is possibly TRBD2 (6 bases). The CDR3 is made up of 17 amino acids. Germline V gene lookup returns CDR1 SGHTA and CDR2 FQGTGA. Trimming stripped 5 bases from V and 2 bases from J, with 18 bases between. The CDR3 sequence: CASSVDSGGLNTGELFF. Written as DNA, the CDR3 is TGTGCCAGCAGCGTGGATTCCGGGGGACTCAACACCGGGGAGCTGTTTTTT. Full variable domain (remainder filled in from reference TRBV7-3 and TRBJ2-2): GAGVSQTPSNKVTEKGKYVELRCDPISGHTALYWYRQSLGQGPEFLIYFQGTGAADDSGLPNDRFFAVRPEGSVSTLKIQRTERGDSAVYLCASSVDSGGLNTGELFFGEGSRLTVL.

The chain joins TRBV7-6 to TRBJ2-7; tentatively, D is TRBD1 or TRBD2 (5 bases each). V shed 3 bases and J shed 11 bases, with 11 bases lying between them. The CDR3 length is 11 residues. Germline V gives CDR1 SGHVS, CDR2 FNYEAQ. The CDR3 DNA reads TGTGCCAGCAGCTTCCGGGACCAGAAGTACTTC. Protein product: CASSFRDQKYF.

V gene TRBV3-1 (or the pseudogene TRBV3-2) combines with J gene TRBJ2-1, with 11 bases aligning to TRBD2. Trimming took 1 base from V and 8 from J; bases not matched to a gene: 19. Germline-derived CDR1 and CDR2 are LGHDT and YNNKEL (reference sequence). CDR3 size: 20 residues. The CDR3 region has the DNA TGTGCCAGCAGCCAAGTCTCGACTAGCGGGAAGGGGAGGACAATCGATGAGCAGTTCTTC. This gives the protein CASSQVSTSGKGRTIDEQFF.

The chain couples TRBV7-8 to TRBJ1-4; 8 nucleotides line up with TRBD1. CDR3 length equals 17 residues. Germline CDR1 is SGHVS and CDR2 is FQNEAQ. Trimming removed 6 bases from V and 4 bases from J; junction bases left unmatched: 13. The CDR3 reads CASRPRGSTGGNEKLFF. DNA for the CDR3: TGTGCCAGCAGGCCCCGGGGTTCAACAGGGGGTAATGAAAAACTGTTTTTT.

The chain couples TRBV28 to TRBJ2-3; no clear D. The CDR3 extends over 12 amino acids. V lost 6 bases and J 4 bases, leaving 8 bases between the germline ends. Germline CDR1 MDHEN, CDR2 SYDVKM. The CDR3 protein is CASSQGADTQYF. The CDR3 DNA is TGTGCCAGCAGCCAAGGAGCAGATACGCAGTATTTT.

The chain employs TRBV10-3 and TRBJ2-2, with D unresolved. CDR3 length: 14 amino acids. Trimming pared 6 bases from V and 2 bases from J, leaving 10 bases between. Germline V lookup: CDR1 ENHRY, CDR2 SYGVKD. DNA for the CDR3: TGTGCCATCAGGGCGACTGGTAACACCGGGGAGCTGTTTTTT. Translated: CAIRATGNTGELFF.

The V and J genes are TRBV6-1 and TRBJ1-6, with TRBD1 as a possible D gene (6 bases). V lost 2 bases and J 11 bases, leaving 16 bases between the germline ends. Germline V CDR1 and CDR2: MNHNS, SASEGT. The CDR3 runs to 15 residues. Written as DNA, the CDR3 is TGTGCCAGCAGTGAAATGGGGGGCGCGAATCCACCCCTCCACTTT. This sequence encodes CASSEMGGANPPLHF.

Worth noting for this clone: One junction end disagrees with the germline gene, perhaps due to a read error. The chain employs TRBV10-3 and TRBJ1-4; D is unresolved. Per germline, CDR1 ENHRY and CDR2 SYGVKD. CDR3 size: 13 residues. The CDR3 region is CAISELLNEKLFF. The CDR3 DNA sequence: TGTGCCATCAGCGAGTTATTAAATGAAAAACTGTTTTTT.

This clone was observed a single time. The gene calls are TRBV7-3 and TRBJ2-6; D not resolved. V lost 0 bases to trimming and J lost 4 bases, with 7 bases between them. CDR1 and CDR2 from the germline V gene are SGHTA and FQGTGA. The CDR3 has 15 residues. The CDR3 region is CASSLTPAGANVLTF. The DNA of the CDR3 is TGTGCCAGCAGCTTAACGCCAGCCGGGGCCAACGTCCTGACTTTC.